These 3 T cell receptor beta chains originate from one sample sequenced in a study of blood T cell repertoires in COVID-19. Only in-frame clones appear in the TCRdb table, and some are missing; sequencing was by immunoSEQ multiplex PCR. The repertoire consists of some 100,000 clones, with about 89% occurring once and the leading ten covering under 3.5%. The sample comprised peripheral blood. These receptor sequences come from a woman aged 70-85 years with acute or convalescent COVID-19.

V usage is TRBV5-5 and J usage is TRBJ1-6, with D possibly matching TRBD1 (5 bases). Trimming pared 4 bases from V and 9 bases from J, leaving 17 bases between. Germline CDR1 reads SGHKS; CDR2 reads YYEKEE (reference sequence). The CDR3 runs 15 residues. For the CDR3, the DNA is TGTGCCAGCAGCACCTCCGGGGGAACGAGTTCACCCCTCCACTTT. It codes for CASSTSGGTSSPLHF.

This clone appeared a few times. The rearrangement links TRBV5-1 to TRBJ1-1; perhaps TRBD1 as D (6 bases). This CDR3 has 14 residues. V was pared by 2 bases and J by 2 bases, with 10 bases between. CDR1 is SGHRS and CDR2 is YFSETQ in the germline V gene. CDR3 loop: CASSLQGFNTEAFF. The CDR3 DNA sequence: TGCGCCAGCAGCTTACAGGGTTTTAACACTGAAGCTTTCTTT.

The chain employs TRBV7-8 and TRBJ2-5; 11 bases are a match to TRBD2. Germline V gives CDR1 SGHVS, CDR2 FQNEAQ. The CDR3 runs to 15 residues. J lost 5 bases, V lost 3 bases, and 5 bases had no gene match. In nucleotides, the CDR3 is TGTGCCAGCAGCTTCGCTAGCGGGAGGAGGGAGACCCAGTACTTC. Its protein product is CASSFASGRRETQYF.